These 32 T cell receptor beta chains were sequenced from one sample in a study of cytomegalovirus exposure and HLA in healthy donors. PCR used 60 Vbeta primers and 13 Jbeta primers. The method was immunoSEQ multiplex PCR; TCRdb's version includes in-frame clones alone and lacks a portion of them. The repertoire consists of about 200,000 clones, with about four fifths occurring once and the leading ten covering approximately 0.36%. Sequenced: PBMCs. Receptors were obtained from a male donor in good health and CMV-seropositive.

V usage is TRBV15 and J usage is TRBJ1-6; 8 nucleotides line up with TRBD1. CDR1 and CDR2 from the germline V gene are LNHNV and YYDKDF (reference sequence). The length of the CDR3 is 17 residues. V gave up 1 base and J gave up 0 bases; unmatched junction bases: 2. The CDR3 nucleotides are TGTGCCACCAGCAGAGGGGACAGGAGCTCCTATAATTCACCCCTCCACTTT. Protein product: CATSRGDRSSYNSPLHF.

This sequence joins TRBV9 and TRBJ2-2, with D perhaps TRBD2 (6 bases). Germline loops: CDR1 SGDLS, CDR2 YYNGEE. V lost 3 bases and J 2 bases, leaving 11 bases between the germline ends. There are 15 residues in the CDR3. CDR3 loop: CASSAGGINTGELFF. The CDR3, as DNA: TGTGCCAGCAGCGCCGGAGGGATTAACACCGGGGAGCTGTTTTTT. Drawing the rest from reference TRBV9 and TRBJ2-2, the complete variable domain is DSGVTQTPKHLITATGQRVTLRCSPRSGDLSVYWYQQSLDQGLQFLIQYYNGEERAKGNILERFSAQQFPDLHSELNLSSLELGDSALYFCASSAGGINTGELFFGEGSRLTVL.

This chain links TRBV9 with TRBJ2-2, with a tentative D call TRBD1 (5 bases). This CDR3 contains 15 residues. The V end lost 0 bases, the J end lost 3 bases, and 9 bases lay between the germline ends. CDR1 and CDR2 (germline): SGDLS, YYNGEE. As DNA, the CDR3 is TGTGCCAGCAGCGTAGTAGGGGCCTACACCGGGGAGCTGTTTTTT. This translates into CASSVVGAYTGELFF.

The genes are TRBV7-8 and TRBJ2-7; 8 bases fit TRBD1. Germline V gene sequence: CDR1 SGHVS, CDR2 FQNEAQ. V lost 6 bases and J lost 4; bases outside the gene matches: 8. This CDR3 comprises 14 residues. CDR3 nucleotides: TGTGCCAGCAGGCCCCGGACAGGGCGATACGAGCAGTACTTC. Its protein is CASRPRTGRYEQYF.

CDR3: CASRATGGGYEQYF. The CDR3 DNA sequence: TGTGCCAGCAGAGCAACAGGGGGTGGTTACGAGCAGTACTTC. This rearrangement joins TRBV2 to TRBJ2-7, with 8 bases that match TRBD1. CDR1 and CDR2 from the germline V gene are SNHLY and FYNNEI. This CDR3 has 14 amino acids. Trimming removed 6 bases from V and 4 bases from J; junction bases left unmatched: 8.

This sequence joins TRBV14 and TRBJ2-2; TRBD2 might be the D (6 bases). The CDR3 contains 14 residues. V was trimmed by 1 base and J by 7 bases, leaving 10 bases between them. Germline V CDR1 and CDR2: SGHDN, FVKESK. CDR3 nucleotides: TGTGCCAGCAGCCAAGTCCGGACTAACGGGGAGCTGTTTTTT. This gives the protein CASSQVRTNGELFF. The full variable domain, completed using reference TRBV14 and TRBJ2-2, is EAGVTQFPSHSVIEKGQTVTLRCDPISGHDNLYWYRRVMGKEIKFLLHFVKESKQDESGMPNNRFLAERTGGTYSTLKVQPAELEDSGVYFCASSQVRTNGELFFGEGSRLTVL.

This chain links TRBV7-8 with TRBJ2-3; D unresolved. V lost 3 bases and J lost 2, with 12 bases in between. The CDR3 totals 15 residues. Germline V gives CDR1 SGHVS, CDR2 FQNEAQ. The CDR3 protein is CASSLSNTHTDTQYF. The CDR3 DNA is TGTGCCAGCAGCTTGTCGAACACCCACACAGATACGCAGTATTTT.

This clone turned up a few times. The gene calls are TRBV19 and TRBJ2-7; TRBD2 agrees at 9 bases. J gave up 6 bases and V 8 bases, and 11 bases lay outside the gene matches. CDR3 length: 14 amino acids. Germline values: CDR1 LNHDA, CDR2 SQIVND (reference sequence). CDR3 sequence (DNA): TGTGCCAGTCGGTCGACTATAGCGGGAGCCGAGCAGTACTTC. It codes for CASRSTIAGAEQYF.

The rearrangement links TRBV28 to TRBJ2-2; 8 nucleotides agree with TRBD2. The CDR3 length is 16 residues. Germline V CDR1 and CDR2: MDHEN, SYDVKM. The J segment lost 2 bases and the V segment lost 6 bases, leaving 8 bases of the junction unmatched. The CDR3 reads CASSHSGITNTGELFF. CDR3 coding DNA: TGTGCCAGCAGCCATAGCGGGATTACTAACACCGGGGAGCTGTTTTTT. The full variable domain, with the rest looked up from reference TRBV28 and TRBJ2-2, is DVKVTQSSRYLVKRTGEKVFLECVQDMDHENMFWYRQDPGLGLRLIYFSYDVKMKEKGDIPEGYSVSREKKERFSLILESASTNQTSMYLCASSHSGITNTGELFFGEGSRLTVL.

This chain links TRBV19 with TRBJ1-1, with TRBD1 as a possible D gene (6 bases). With 0 bases removed from V and 5 bases from J, the gap between germline ends came to 13 bases. Germline V CDR1 and CDR2: LNHDA, SQIVND (reference sequence). The CDR3 extends over 15 amino acids. The CDR3 here is CASSIDAQGWTEAFF. CDR3 coding DNA: TGTGCCAGTAGTATAGACGCACAGGGATGGACTGAAGCTTTCTTT.

In DNA, the CDR3 is TGTGCCAGCAGTGAGACAGGGGAGTGGCCTGGAAACACCATATATTTT. This gives the protein CASSETGEWPGNTIYF. The J gene is TRBJ1-3, the V gene TRBV6-1; 8 bases agree with TRBD1. The CDR3 runs to 16 residues. V lost 3 bases to trimming and J lost 2 bases; unmatched junction nucleotides: 6. Germline CDR1 reads MNHNS; CDR2 reads SASEGT.

The chain uses TRBV6-1 and TRBJ1-3; TRBD1 matches 7 bases. Looked up from germline, CDR1 is MNHNS and CDR2 is SASEGT. The CDR3 spans 15 residues. V dropped 6 bases and J dropped 4; count of bases not matched to a gene: 9. DNA of the CDR3: TGTGCCAGCAGATTCACAGGGGTAGGCGGAAACACCATATATTTT. Amino acid sequence: CASRFTGVGGNTIYF.

The chain uses TRBV28 and TRBJ2-7; D might be TRBD2 (5 bases). This CDR3 comprises 14 residues. CDR1 is MDHEN and CDR2 is SYDVKM in the germline V gene. V gave up 5 bases and J gave up 2 bases, with 13 bases separating them. CDR3 coding DNA: TGTGCCAGCAGTCCCCTGGCGGGTGCCTACGAGCAGTACTTC. It specifies CASSPLAGAYEQYF.

The V call is TRBV5-8, the J call TRBJ2-5; D remains ambiguous. Germline V lookup: CDR1 SGHTS, CDR2 YDEGEE. Trimming pared 4 bases from V and 7 bases from J, leaving 8 bases between. CDR3 length: 11 residues. CDR3 nucleotides: TGTGCCAGCAGCCTGCCGGGGACCCAGTACTTC. Translated, it gives CASSLPGTQYF.

This chain links TRBV19 with TRBJ2-7, with D tentatively TRBD2 (6 bases). V lost 2 bases and J lost 5, with 16 bases in between. CDR1 LNHDA and CDR2 SQIVND come from the germline V gene (reference sequence). The CDR3 contains 15 residues. This chain's CDR3 is CASSIRGGTADEQYF. In DNA, the CDR3 is TGTGCCAGTAGTATAAGAGGAGGGACGGCGGACGAGCAGTACTTC.

CDR3 amino acids: CASSLDWSSYEQYF. In DNA, the CDR3 is TGTGCCAGCAGCTTGGACTGGAGCTCCTACGAGCAGTACTTC. This rearrangement joins TRBV11-2 to TRBJ2-7, with a tentative D call TRBD2 (5 bases). The V gene's germline CDR1 is SGHAT and CDR2 FQNNGV. The CDR3 has 14 amino acids. Trimming pared 3 bases from V and 0 bases from J, leaving 9 bases between.

The gene calls are TRBV5-6 and TRBJ2-7; 8 bases are a match to TRBD1. This CDR3 has 16 residues. The V gene's germline CDR1 is SGHDT and CDR2 YYEEEE. Trimming took 1 base from V and 3 from J; bases not matched to a gene: 9. CDR3 sequence (DNA): TGTGCCAGCAGCTTGTCGCGGGACAGGAACCTCTACGAGCAGTACTTC. Translation gives CASSLSRDRNLYEQYF.

The chain combines TRBV5-1 with TRBJ1-1; no firm D call. Germline V gives CDR1 SGHRS, CDR2 YFSETQ. The CDR3 extends over 16 amino acids. V shed 2 bases and J shed 1 base, with 15 bases lying between them. The DNA of the CDR3 is TGCGCCAGCAGCTTCCCCGGGATGGCTGAGAACACTGAAGCTTTCTTT. Translated, it gives CASSFPGMAENTEAFF.

Regarding this clone: The sample contains more than one DNA sequence encoding this CDR3. This chain connects TRBV7-2 to TRBJ2-5, with D possibly matching TRBD1 (6 bases). Germline V gene data show CDR1 as SGHTA and CDR2 as FQGNSA. V was cut by 5 bases and J by 2 bases, with 12 bases left in between. The CDR3 length is 14 residues. This CDR3 reads CASSRTGLQETQYF. The CDR3 nucleotides read TGTGCCAGCAGCAGAACAGGGCTTCAAGAGACCCAGTACTTC.

The chain links TRBV12-2 to TRBJ1-1; TRBD1 reflects the table's D call only, with no check against the DNA. TRBV12-2 is a pseudogene segment. The CDR3 loop spans 13 amino acids. CDR3 coding DNA: TGTGCAAGTCGGAAAGAGGGGGACACTGAAGCTTTCTTT. This codes for CASRKEGDTEAFF.

The chain joins TRBV4-2 to TRBJ2-5, with TRBD2 matching over 9 bases. The CDR3 loop spans 16 amino acids. Germline V gene lookup returns CDR1 LGHNA and CDR2 YNFKEQ. The V segment lost 5 bases and the J segment 9 bases; nucleotides outside the gene matches: 16. In nucleotides, the CDR3 is TGTGCCAGCAGCAGCCCCTTAGCGGGAGTCGGTGGCTCCCAGTACTTC. Translating gives CASSSPLAGVGGSQYF.

The chain links TRBV6-1 to TRBJ1-2; D is unclear. This CDR3 has 13 residues. The V end lost 2 bases, the J end lost 8 bases, and 12 bases lay between the germline ends. CDR1 and CDR2 from the germline V gene are MNHNS and SASEGT. CDR3 DNA: TGTGCCAGCAGTGAAACGCTTTGGCAGGGCTACACCTTC. It yields the protein CASSETLWQGYTF.

This clone was recorded once. The rearrangement links TRBV4-3 to TRBJ2-2; D perhaps matches TRBD2 (5 bases). The CDR3 runs 16 residues. Germline V gives CDR1 LGHNA, CDR2 YSLEER. Trimming shortened V by 1 base and J by 1 base, and 10 bases separated the two germline ends. CDR3 coding DNA: TGCGCCAGCAGCCAAGGTCCACTAGGGAACACCGGGGAGCTGTTTTTT. Its translation: CASSQGPLGNTGELFF.

The V call is TRBV13, the J call TRBJ1-6, with 7 bases that match TRBD1. The CDR3 totals 16 residues. Per germline, CDR1 PRHDT and CDR2 FYEKMQ (reference sequence). Trimming removed 1 base from V and 7 bases from J; junction bases left unmatched: 7. The CDR3 region has the DNA TGTGCCAGCAGCTTAGTTGGGACAGAGGGAAATTCACCCCTCCACTTT. It is translated as CASSLVGTEGNSPLHF. Supplemented by reference TRBV13 and TRBJ1-6, the full variable domain reads AAGVIQSPRHLIKEKRETATLKCYPIPRHDTVYWYQQGPGQDPQFLISFYEKMQSDKGSIPDRFSAQQFSDYHSELNMSSLELGDSALYFCASSLVGTEGNSPLHFGNGTRLTVT.

The rearrangement links TRBV4-3 to TRBJ2-7, with TRBD1 identical over 7 bases. The CDR3 runs 15 residues. Germline lookup yields CDR1 LGHNA and CDR2 YSLEER. Germline trimming cut 1 base from V and 4 bases from J; bases unmatched to any gene: 7. CDR3 protein: CASSQVPGQSYEQYF. CDR3 DNA: TGCGCCAGCAGCCAAGTTCCGGGACAGTCTTACGAGCAGTACTTC.

CDR3: CATSRDRGDNPYGYTF. For the CDR3, the DNA is TGTGCCACCAGCAGAGATCGGGGGGACAACCCATATGGCTACACCTTC. The chain joins TRBV15 to TRBJ1-2; D is possibly TRBD1 (6 bases). Trimming took off 0 bases at V and 5 bases at J, with 16 bases between the two ends. The germline gives CDR1 LNHNV, CDR2 YYDKDF (reference sequence). CDR3 size: 16 residues.

The V gene is TRBV4-3, the J gene TRBJ1-2, with D hard to call. Germline loops: CDR1 LGHNA, CDR2 YSLEER. Between the trimmed V and J ends, which lost 0 bases and 4 bases, there was a span of 15 bases. The CDR3 runs 16 residues. The CDR3 DNA sequence: TGCGCCAGCAGCCAAGATTTCCGCGAAAGCGGCTATGGCTACACCTTC. It encodes CASSQDFRESGYGYTF.

Only a few counts were recorded for this clone. V gene TRBV11-2 combines with J gene TRBJ2-1, with 8 bases identical to TRBD1. After removal of 1 base from V and 6 bases from J, the junction contained 8 bases not matched to a gene. The CDR3 loop spans 16 amino acids. The germline CDR1 and CDR2 sequences are SGHAT and FQNNGV. In DNA, the CDR3 is TGTGCCAGCAGCTTAGGGACAGGGCCTCCAGGCAATGAGCAGTTCTTC. Translated, it gives CASSLGTGPPGNEQFF.

This chain connects TRBV28 to TRBJ2-1, with 10 bases matching TRBD2. The trim removed 3 bases at V and 6 bases at J, leaving 11 bases unmatched. The CDR3 length is 17 residues. The germline V gene has CDR1 MDHEN and CDR2 SYDVKM. CDR3 in amino acids: CASSLPLAGFGGNEQFF. The CDR3 DNA follows: TGTGCCAGCAGTTTGCCACTAGCGGGATTCGGGGGCAATGAGCAGTTCTTC.

This chain links TRBV19 with TRBJ1-5, with 8 bases matching TRBD1. The CDR3 runs 15 residues. Germline-derived CDR1 and CDR2 are LNHDA and SQIVND (reference sequence). V lost 7 bases and J lost 3; bases outside the gene matches: 8. CDR3 in amino acids: CASKEGRGPNQPQHF. The CDR3 DNA reads as TGTGCCAGTAAAGAAGGCAGGGGGCCCAATCAGCCCCAGCATTTT.

In this sample, this clone turned up a few times. This chain links TRBV9 with TRBJ2-1; D may be TRBD1 (6 bases). The CDR3 is 15 residues long. Trimming removed 2 bases at V and 4 bases at J, with 13 bases between. Looked up from germline, CDR1 is SGDLS and CDR2 is YYNGEE. The CDR3 nucleotides are TGTGCCAGCAGCGTCTATTCCGGACAGTACAATGAGCAGTTCTTC. Its protein product is CASSVYSGQYNEQFF.

V is TRBV7-2 and J is TRBJ2-1; 7 bases line up with TRBD2. Germline V CDR1 and CDR2: SGHTA, FQGNSA. V lost 2 bases and J lost 7; bases outside the gene matches: 11. The length of the CDR3 is 16 residues. This CDR3 reads CASSLYSASGPNEQFF. CDR3 nucleotide sequence: TGTGCCAGCAGCTTATATAGTGCTAGCGGACCTAATGAGCAGTTCTTC.